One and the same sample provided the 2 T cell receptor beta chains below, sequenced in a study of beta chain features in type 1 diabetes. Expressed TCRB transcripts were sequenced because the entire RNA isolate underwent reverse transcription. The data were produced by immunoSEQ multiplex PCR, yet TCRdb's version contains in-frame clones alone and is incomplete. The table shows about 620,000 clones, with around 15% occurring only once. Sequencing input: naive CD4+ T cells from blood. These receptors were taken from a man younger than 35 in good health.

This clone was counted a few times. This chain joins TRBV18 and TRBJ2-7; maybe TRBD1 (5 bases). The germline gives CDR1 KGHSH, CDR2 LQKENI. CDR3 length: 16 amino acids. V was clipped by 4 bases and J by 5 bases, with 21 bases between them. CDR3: CASSRYLGQEIHEQYF. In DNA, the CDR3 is TGTGCCAGCTCACGCTATTTGGGGCAGGAGATCCACGAGCAGTACTTC. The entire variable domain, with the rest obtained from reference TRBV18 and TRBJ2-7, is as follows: NAGVMQNPRHLVRRRGQEARLRCSPMKGHSHVYWYRQLPEEGLKFMVYLQKENIIDESGMPKERFSAEFPKEGPSILRIQQVVRGDSAAYFCASSRYLGQEIHEQYFGPGTRLTVT.

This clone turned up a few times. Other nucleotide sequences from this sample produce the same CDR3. The CDR3 protein is CASSLGRDTEAFF. The CDR3, as DNA: TGTGCCAGCAGTTTAGGGAGAGACACTGAAGCTTTCTTT. The chain links TRBV9 to TRBJ1-1; D gene ambiguous. The V and J ends lost 5 bases and 3 bases respectively, with 11 bases between them. This CDR3 is built from 13 residues. CDR1 SGDLS and CDR2 YYNGEE come from the germline V gene.